These T cell receptor beta chains were read from a single sample in a study of blood T cell repertoires in COVID-19. The data were produced by immunoSEQ multiplex PCR, yet TCRdb's version contains in-frame clones alone and is incomplete. This table holds about 74,000 clones, about 80% found once. The sequenced material came from peripheral blood. The receptors derive from a human donor in a cohort sampled during active COVID-19. CDR3s include the opening cysteine and the closing phenylalanine or tryptophan. A D gene is named only where the DNA matches it firmly. Clone size is given for some rows only: seen once, a few or many times, or a class if the clone is expanded.

V gene: TRBV4-2
D gene: TRBD2
J gene: TRBJ2-3
clone size: -
CDR3 protein: CASSLRTSGEGTQYF
CDR3 DNA: TGTGCCAGCAGCCTCCGGACTAGCGGGGAAGGTACGCAGTATTTT

V gene: TRBV19
D gene: TRBD1
J gene: TRBJ2-7
clone size: -
CDR3 protein: CAVGQGAYEQYF
CDR3 DNA: TGTGCCGTAGGACAGGGGGCGTACGAGCAGTACTTC

V gene: TRBV9
D gene: TRBD1
J gene: TRBJ1-2
clone size: -
CDR3 protein: CASSADRDGYGYTF
CDR3 DNA: TGTGCCAGCAGCGCCGACAGGGACGGCTATGGCTACACCTTC

V gene: TRBV18
D gene: -
J gene: TRBJ2-3
clone size: -
CDR3 protein: CASSPTEISTDTQYF
CDR3 DNA: TGTGCCAGCTCACCCACGGAGATTAGCACAGATACGCAGTATTTT

V gene: TRBV5-1
D gene: TRBD1
J gene: TRBJ2-3
clone size: -
CDR3 protein: CASSLDRGTDTQYF
CDR3 DNA: TGCGCCAGCAGCTTGGACAGGGGAACAGATACGCAGTATTTT

V gene: TRBV5-1
D gene: -
J gene: TRBJ2-6
clone size: -
CDR3 protein: CASSLGYFDGANVLTF
CDR3 DNA: TGCGCCAGCAGCTTGGGTTACTTTGATGGGGCCAACGTCCTGACTTTC

V gene: TRBV28
D gene: TRBD1
J gene: TRBJ1-2
clone size: -
CDR3 protein: CASSRTDRAELYGYTF
CDR3 DNA: TGTGCCAGCAGTAGAACCGACAGGGCCGAACTATACGGCTACACCTTC

V gene: TRBV2
D gene: TRBD1
J gene: TRBJ1-2
clone size: -
CDR3 protein: CASGARQGRAYGYTF
CDR3 DNA: TGTGCCAGCGGCGCTCGACAGGGGAGGGCCTATGGCTACACCTTC

V gene: TRBV18
D gene: TRBD2
J gene: TRBJ2-5
clone size: -
CDR3 protein: CASSPPGGIRETQYF
CDR3 DNA: TGTGCCAGCTCACCACCGGGAGGGATTCGGGAGACCCAGTACTTC

V gene: TRBV5-4
D gene: TRBD1
J gene: TRBJ2-2
clone size: -
CDR3 protein: CASSNQGENGELFF
CDR3 DNA: TGTGCCAGCAGCAATCAGGGGGAAAACGGGGAGCTGTTTTTT

V gene: TRBV27
D gene: TRBD2
J gene: TRBJ2-6
clone size: -
CDR3 protein: CASSLIWGLGSGANVLTF
CDR3 DNA: TGTGCCAGCAGTTTAATTTGGGGACTAGGGTCTGGGGCCAACGTCCTGACTTTC

V gene: TRBV7-8
D gene: -
J gene: TRBJ1-1
clone size: -
CDR3 protein: CASSPGRGGEAFF
CDR3 DNA: TGTGCCAGCAGCCCCGGGAGGGGGGGTGAAGCTTTCTTT

V gene: TRBV18
D gene: TRBD2
J gene: TRBJ2-2
clone size: -
CDR3 protein: CASSPPGLAGIAGELFF
CDR3 DNA: TGTGCCAGCTCACCACCCGGACTAGCGGGGATCGCCGGGGAGCTGTTTTTT

V gene: TRBV4-2
D gene: TRBD1
J gene: TRBJ1-3
clone size: -
CDR3 protein: CASSQADRAGNTIYF
CDR3 DNA: TGTGCCAGCAGCCAGGCGGACAGGGCGGGAAACACCATATATTTT

V gene: TRBV4-3
D gene: -
J gene: TRBJ1-1
clone size: once
CDR3 protein: CASSQDWQGREAFF
CDR3 DNA: TGCGCCAGCAGCCAAGATTGGCAGGGGCGAGAAGCTTTCTTT

V gene: TRBV5-1
D gene: -
J gene: TRBJ1-2
clone size: -
CDR3 protein: CASSRNLEYTF
CDR3 DNA: TGCGCCAGCAGCCGTAATCTGGAGTACACCTTC

V gene: TRBV9
D gene: TRBD2
J gene: TRBJ2-1
clone size: -
CDR3 protein: CASSPTSGRARYNEQFF
CDR3 DNA: TGTGCCAGCAGCCCCACTAGCGGGAGGGCCAGGTACAATGAGCAGTTCTTC

V gene: TRBV29-1
D gene: -
J gene: TRBJ1-2
clone size: -
CDR3 protein: CSVEGRGAANYGYTF
CDR3 DNA: TGCAGCGTTGAAGGCAGGGGTGCCGCTAACTATGGCTACACCTTC

V gene: TRBV28
D gene: -
J gene: TRBJ2-7
clone size: -
CDR3 protein: CASSFGSGEQYF
CDR3 DNA: TGTGCCAGCAGTTTCGGGTCTGGCGAGCAGTACTTC

V gene: TRBV30
D gene: -
J gene: TRBJ1-2
clone size: -
CDR3 protein: CAWSRRAHPNYGYTF
CDR3 DNA: TGTGCCTGGAGTCGGAGGGCGCACCCTAACTATGGCTACACCTTC

V gene: TRBV27
D gene: TRBD2
J gene: TRBJ2-1
clone size: -
CDR3 protein: CASSLWAGGPRDEQFF
CDR3 DNA: TGTGCCAGCAGTTTATGGGCGGGAGGGCCTAGGGATGAGCAGTTCTTC

V gene: TRBV6-2/TRBV6-3
D gene: -
J gene: TRBJ2-7
clone size: -
CDR3 protein: CASSPLAEQYF
CDR3 DNA: TGTGCCAGCAGTCCCCTAGCCGAGCAGTACTTC

V gene: TRBV5-1
D gene: TRBD2
J gene: TRBJ2-5
clone size: -
CDR3 protein: CASSLARLAGQQETQYF
CDR3 DNA: TGCGCCAGCAGCTTGGCCCGACTAGCGGGACAACAAGAGACCCAGTACTTC

V gene: TRBV19
D gene: -
J gene: TRBJ2-7
clone size: -
CDR3 protein: CASSSSSYEQYF
CDR3 DNA: TGTGCCAGTAGTTCCAGTTCCTACGAGCAGTACTTC

V gene: TRBV19
D gene: TRBD1
J gene: TRBJ2-3
clone size: -
CDR3 protein: CASSILGQGAQGDTQYF
CDR3 DNA: TGTGCCAGTAGTATCCTCGGGCAGGGGGCGCAGGGAGATACGCAGTATTTT

V gene: TRBV21-1
D gene: -
J gene: TRBJ2-1
clone size: -
CDR3 protein: CASNEGSGTGEYNEQFF
CDR3 DNA: TGTGCCAGCAACGAAGGGTCTGGGACAGGCGAATACAATGAGCAGTTCTTC

V gene: TRBV2
D gene: -
J gene: TRBJ2-1
clone size: -
CDR3 protein: CASSGGQRDNEQFF
CDR3 DNA: TGTGCCAGCAGCGGGGGACAGAGAGACAATGAGCAGTTCTTC

V gene: TRBV3-1/TRBV3-2
D gene: TRBD1
J gene: TRBJ1-1
clone size: -
CDR3 protein: CASSQVGQEATEAFF
CDR3 DNA: TGTGCCAGCAGCCAAGTCGGACAGGAGGCAACTGAAGCTTTCTTT

V gene: TRBV7-9
D gene: -
J gene: TRBJ1-6
clone size: few
CDR3 protein: CASSLRDSPLHF
CDR3 DNA: TGTGCCAGCAGCTTACGGGATTCACCCCTCCACTTT

V gene: TRBV5-1
D gene: -
J gene: TRBJ2-4
clone size: -
CDR3 protein: CASSLDPSTAGLAKNIQYF
CDR3 DNA: TGCGCCAGCAGCTTGGACCCCTCGACTGCGGGTCTAGCCAAAAACATTCAGTACTTC

V gene: TRBV3-1/TRBV3-2
D gene: TRBD1
J gene: TRBJ2-4
clone size: -
CDR3 protein: CASSRAPGGSAKNIQYF
CDR3 DNA: TGTGCCAGCAGCCGGGCCCCAGGGGGTTCGGCCAAAAACATTCAGTACTTC

V gene: TRBV7-9
D gene: -
J gene: TRBJ1-2
clone size: -
CDR3 protein: CASSRSGTTSGYGYTF
CDR3 DNA: TGTGCCAGCAGCCGTTCCGGGACAACCTCTGGCTATGGCTACACCTTC

V gene: TRBV6-5
D gene: -
J gene: TRBJ2-7
clone size: -
CDR3 protein: CASGGAYEQYF
CDR3 DNA: TGTGCCAGCGGGGGGGCGTACGAGCAGTACTTC

V gene: TRBV11-2
D gene: TRBD2
J gene: TRBJ2-3
clone size: -
CDR3 protein: CASSLSRGLLSTDTQYF
CDR3 DNA: TGTGCCAGCAGCTTATCGAGGGGACTACTAAGCACAGATACGCAGTATTTT

V gene: TRBV10-3
D gene: TRBD1
J gene: TRBJ2-7
clone size: -
CDR3 protein: CAISERTGFREQYF
CDR3 DNA: TGTGCCATCAGTGAGCGGACAGGGTTTCGGGAGCAGTACTTC

V gene: TRBV28
D gene: -
J gene: TRBJ1-2
clone size: -
CDR3 protein: CASSSRILGQSTYGYTF
CDR3 DNA: TGTGCCAGCAGTTCTCGCATTTTAGGACAGTCTACCTATGGCTACACCTTC

V gene: TRBV14
D gene: -
J gene: TRBJ2-5
clone size: -
CDR3 protein: CASSQRDFQETQYF
CDR3 DNA: TGTGCCAGCAGCCAACGGGATTTCCAAGAGACCCAGTACTTC

V gene: TRBV5-1
D gene: TRBD1
J gene: TRBJ1-5
clone size: -
CDR3 protein: CASSISGGNQPQHF
CDR3 DNA: TGCGCCAGCAGCATCTCAGGGGGGAATCAGCCCCAGCATTTT

V gene: TRBV5-1
D gene: TRBD2
J gene: TRBJ2-1
clone size: -
CDR3 protein: CASSFRTSGIYNEQFF
CDR3 DNA: TGCGCCAGCAGCTTCCGGACTAGCGGGATCTACAATGAGCAGTTCTTC

V gene: TRBV6-5
D gene: TRBD2
J gene: TRBJ2-3
clone size: -
CDR3 protein: CASRRSGRTDTQYF
CDR3 DNA: TGTGCCAGCAGAAGAAGCGGGAGGACAGATACGCAGTATTTT

V gene: TRBV10-2
D gene: TRBD1
J gene: TRBJ1-2
clone size: -
CDR3 protein: CASSPGQGRGYTF
CDR3 DNA: TGCGCCAGCAGCCCCGGACAGGGCCGGGGCTACACCTTC

V gene: TRBV29-1
D gene: -
J gene: TRBJ2-2
clone size: -
CDR3 protein: CSARSTGELFF
CDR3 DNA: TGCAGCGCCCGTAGTACCGGGGAGCTGTTTTTT

V gene: TRBV2
D gene: TRBD2
J gene: TRBJ2-1
clone size: -
CDR3 protein: CANRLTSGSPNEQFF
CDR3 DNA: TGTGCCAACAGACTGACTAGCGGGAGTCCCAATGAGCAGTTCTTC

V gene: TRBV6-2/TRBV6-3
D gene: -
J gene: TRBJ1-4
clone size: -
CDR3 protein: CASSLHGEKLFF
CDR3 DNA: TGTGCCAGCAGCCTTCATGGCGAAAAACTGTTTTTT

V gene: TRBV3-1/TRBV3-2
D gene: -
J gene: TRBJ1-6
clone size: -
CDR3 protein: CASSKGRGTGSPLHF
CDR3 DNA: TGTGCCAGCAGCAAAGGGCGGGGAACGGGTTCACCCCTCCACTTT

V gene: TRBV6-5
D gene: -
J gene: TRBJ2-2
clone size: -
CDR3 protein: CASHESVAGELFF
CDR3 DNA: TGTGCCAGCCATGAAAGCGTGGCCGGGGAGCTGTTTTTT

V gene: TRBV24-1
D gene: -
J gene: TRBJ1-5
clone size: -
CDR3 protein: CATSERTLEKPQHF
CDR3 DNA: TGTGCCACCAGTGAACGTACGCTCGAGAAGCCCCAGCATTTT

V gene: TRBV6-6
D gene: TRBD1
J gene: TRBJ1-1
clone size: once
CDR3 protein: CASTRDRGNTEAFF
CDR3 DNA: TGTGCCAGCACTAGGGACAGGGGGAACACTGAAGCTTTCTTT

V gene: TRBV7-9
D gene: TRBD2
J gene: TRBJ2-5
clone size: -
CDR3 protein: CASSRTSEETQYF
CDR3 DNA: TGTGCCAGCAGCAGGACTAGCGAAGAGACCCAGTACTTC

V gene: TRBV3-1/TRBV3-2
D gene: -
J gene: TRBJ1-2
clone size: few
CDR3 protein: CASSQVVTGGRGYTF
CDR3 DNA: TGTGCCAGCAGCCAAGTGGTAACAGGAGGGCGAGGCTACACCTTC